A single sample gave rise to the 2 T cell receptor beta chains below, sequenced in a study of blood T cell repertoires in COVID-19. The table came from immunoSEQ multiplex PCR; TCRdb's copy has only in-frame clones and leaves some out. The table lists about 100,000 clones, approximately 90% of them singletons, with 2% to 2.5% in the top ten. The specimen sequenced was peripheral blood. The origin of the receptors is a man between 50 and 59 years old with active COVID-19.

The rearrangement links TRBV2 to TRBJ1-3, with 8 positions matching TRBD1. V dropped 6 bases and J dropped 6; count of bases not matched to a gene: 19. CDR3 size: 18 residues. CDR1 is SNHLY and CDR2 is FYNNEI in the germline V gene. CDR3 amino acids: CASSVTGTGDLKENTIYF. In DNA form, the CDR3 reads TGTGCCAGCAGCGTCACCGGGACAGGCGATCTCAAGGAAAACACCATATATTTT.

The chain combines TRBV24-1 with TRBJ1-2; D gene uncertain. CDR1 is KGHDR, CDR2 SFDVKD, per germline. The germline V and J ends were trimmed by 5 bases and 4 bases, with 13 bases remaining between them. The CDR3 is 14 residues long. CDR3 sequence reads: CATSARTEGYGYTF. The CDR3 nucleotides are TGTGCCACCAGTGCCCGGACGGAGGGCTATGGCTACACCTTC.